The 25 T cell receptor beta chains presented below share a single source sample, sequenced in a study of blood T cell repertoires in COVID-19. Method: immunoSEQ multiplex PCR; TCRdb's copy keeps in-frame clones and lacks some. The sample shows 200,000 to 250,000 clones, approximately 90% of them seen only once. Specimen: PBMCs or T cells enriched from blood (not recorded which). The receptors were gathered from a woman aged 40 to 50 with acute COVID-19.

A few counts support this clone. The CDR3 sequence is CATSREDRDYGYTF. The DNA for the CDR3 is TGTGCCACCAGCAGGGAGGACAGGGACTATGGCTACACCTTC. J is TRBJ1-2 and V is TRBV15, with 8 bases aligning to TRBD1. The ends lost 3 bases at V and 3 bases at J; junction bases unmatched: 3. This CDR3 spans 14 amino acids. Per germline, CDR1 LNHNV and CDR2 YYDKDF (reference sequence).

The chain joins TRBV10-2 to TRBJ1-2; D is ambiguous. The germline gives CDR1 WSHSY, CDR2 SAAADI. V lost 3 bases to trimming and J lost 7 bases, with 12 bases between them. There are 13 residues in the CDR3. This chain's CDR3 is CASSEGWSSGYTF. The CDR3, as DNA: TGCGCCAGCAGTGAAGGTTGGAGTAGTGGCTACACCTTC.

This clone appeared once. The chain employs TRBV24-1 and TRBJ1-1, with TRBD1 as a possible D gene (6 bases). V lost 3 bases and J 7 bases, leaving 17 bases between the germline ends. From germline, CDR1 is KGHDR and CDR2 SFDVKD. The CDR3 covers 15 residues. The CDR3 sequence: CATSDAGVGPVEAFF. Here the CDR3 DNA reads TGTGCCACCAGTGATGCAGGGGTTGGACCAGTTGAAGCTTTCTTT.

The chain employs TRBV11-2 and TRBJ2-1; 8 positions agree with TRBD2. The CDR3 length is 16 residues. The J segment lost 3 bases and the V segment lost 3 bases, leaving 7 bases of the junction unmatched. CDR1 is SGHAT, CDR2 FQNNGV, per germline. CDR3 residues: CASSLGRGVGYNEQFF. CDR3 bases: TGTGCCAGCAGCTTGGGGCGGGGGGTCGGCTACAATGAGCAGTTCTTC.

The chain has TRBV7-8 and TRBJ1-1, with D possibly matching TRBD1 (6 bases). CDR3 length: 16 amino acids. Deletions cut 2 bases from V and 0 bases from J, with 13 bases between. The germline CDR1 and CDR2 sequences are SGHVS and FQNEAQ. The chain's CDR3 is CASSLYRGGMNTEAFF. CDR3 nucleotide sequence: TGTGCCAGCAGCTTATATCGTGGGGGCATGAACACTGAAGCTTTCTTT. Based on the CDR3 plus reference TRBV7-8 and TRBJ1-1, the full variable domain is GAGVSQSPRYKVAKRGQDVALRCDPISGHVSLFWYQQALGQGPEFLTYFQNEAQLDKSGLPSDRFFAERPEGSVSTLKIQRTQQEDSAVYLCASSLYRGGMNTEAFFGQGTRLTVV.

J is TRBJ1-1 and V is TRBV25-1; weak D call: TRBD1 (5 bases). Trimming removed 3 bases at V and 1 base at J, with 12 bases between. Germline CDR1 reads MGHDK; CDR2 reads SYGVNS. The CDR3 runs 15 residues. The CDR3 reads CASSESSQGNTEAFF. CDR3 bases: TGTGCCAGCAGTGAGTCATCTCAGGGGAACACTGAAGCTTTCTTT.

The chain has TRBV11-2 and TRBJ1-5; 8 bases are shared with TRBD1. Unmatched junction bases numbered 8, after V lost 5 bases and J lost 5 bases. The CDR3 runs to 15 residues. Germline V gives CDR1 SGHAT, CDR2 FQNNGV. The CDR3 sequence is CASSPRTGSYQPQHF. CDR3 nucleotide sequence: TGTGCCAGCAGCCCGAGGACAGGGAGTTATCAGCCCCAGCATTTT.

V usage is TRBV28 and J usage is TRBJ1-4; TRBD1 matches 8 bases. Per the germline V gene, CDR1 is MDHEN and CDR2 is SYDVKM. The CDR3 totals 14 residues. V dropped 2 bases and J dropped 12; count of bases not matched to a gene: 8. DNA for the CDR3: TGTGCCAGCAGTTTAGCGGGGGACAGGTTGGAACTGTTTTTT. Its protein is CASSLAGDRLELFF.

This rearrangement joins TRBV13 to TRBJ2-7; 12 bases fit TRBD1. From germline, CDR1 is PRHDT and CDR2 FYEKMQ (reference sequence). With 2 bases clipped from V and 4 bases from J, the junction kept 6 bases outside the gene matches. The CDR3 has 16 residues. CDR3 sequence (DNA): TGTGCCAGCAGCTTATCCGGGACAGGGGGCTCATACGAGCAGTACTTC. It codes for CASSLSGTGGSYEQYF.

Here the CDR3 reads CASRFGGGQPQHF. CDR3 in DNA: TGTGCCAGCCGCTTCGGGGGAGGGCAGCCCCAGCATTTT. V and J are TRBV2 and TRBJ1-5, with TRBD1 as a possible D gene (5 bases). V was shortened by 8 bases and J by 7 bases, with 15 bases between the two germline ends. The CDR3 is 13 amino acids. CDR1 is SNHLY and CDR2 is FYNNEI in the germline V gene. Looking up the rest from reference TRBV2 and TRBJ1-5 gives the full variable domain: EPEVTQTPSHQVTQMGQEVILRCVPISNHLYFYWYRQILGQKVEFLVSFYNNEISEKSEIFDDQFSVERPDGSNFTLKIRSTKLEDSAMYFCASRFGGGQPQHFGDGTRLSIL.

The chain is built from TRBV2 and TRBJ1-2; D ambiguous. The germline V gene encodes CDR1 SNHLY and CDR2 FYNNEI. Trimming pared 10 bases from V and 6 bases from J, leaving 15 bases between. This CDR3 has 12 amino acids. The CDR3 is CATGGVGHGYTF. The CDR3 DNA sequence: TGTGCCACCGGCGGGGTGGGCCATGGCTACACCTTC.

The genes are TRBV19 and TRBJ1-2; 11 nucleotides line up with TRBD1. This CDR3 is built from 13 residues. J gave up 6 bases and V 6 bases, and 3 bases lay outside the gene matches. Germline lookup yields CDR1 LNHDA and CDR2 SQIVND (reference sequence). CDR3: CASSRTGGDGYTF. In nucleotides, the CDR3 is TGTGCCAGTAGCCGGACAGGGGGCGATGGCTACACCTTC. Complete variable domain (other parts from reference TRBV19 and TRBJ1-2): DGGITQSPKYLFRKEGQNVTLSCEQNLNHDAMYWYRQDPGQGLRLIYYSQIVNDFQKGDIAEGYSVSREKKESFPLTVTSAQKNPTAFYLCASSRTGGDGYTFGSGTRLTVV.

The chain has TRBV19 and TRBJ1-1; TRBD1 is a possible D gene (5 bases). The germline CDR1 and CDR2 sequences are LNHDA and SQIVND (reference sequence). The CDR3 extends over 14 amino acids. The V end was cut by 6 bases, the J end by 4 bases, with 15 bases between. CDR3 nucleotides: TGTGCCAGTAGGTCACAGGATGTGGGCACTGAAGCTTTCTTT. This translates into CASRSQDVGTEAFF.

V and J are TRBV9 and TRBJ1-3; perhaps TRBD1 as D (5 bases). V was cut by 4 bases and J by 3 bases, with 26 bases left in between. Per the germline V gene, CDR1 is SGDLS and CDR2 is YYNGEE. The CDR3 has 19 residues. CDR3 nucleotide sequence: TGTGCCAGCAGCCCAGAAGGGGCAGGGCGCCTGGTCAATGGAAACACCATATATTTT. The encoded protein is CASSPEGAGRLVNGNTIYF. The full variable domain, with the rest looked up from reference TRBV9 and TRBJ1-3, is DSGVTQTPKHLITATGQRVTLRCSPRSGDLSVYWYQQSLDQGLQFLIQYYNGEERAKGNILERFSAQQFPDLHSELNLSSLELGDSALYFCASSPEGAGRLVNGNTIYFGEGSWLTVV.

The rearrangement links TRBV28 to TRBJ2-7, with a possible D match to TRBD2 (6 bases). Per the germline V gene, CDR1 is MDHEN and CDR2 is SYDVKM. The V gene lost 6 bases and the J gene lost 3 bases, with 12 bases spanning the gap. CDR3 length: 13 amino acids. The CDR3 is CASRAGLLYEQYF. Here the CDR3 DNA reads TGTGCCAGCAGGGCGGGACTCCTCTACGAGCAGTACTTC.

This chain links TRBV29-1 with TRBJ2-1; D is uncertain. Germline V gives CDR1 SQVTM, CDR2 ANQGSEA. The CDR3 runs to 13 residues. V was trimmed by 5 bases and J by 0 bases, leaving 8 bases between them. As DNA, the CDR3 is TGCAGCGTTTCCCGTTTCTCCTACAATGAGCAGTTCTTC. Its translation: CSVSRFSYNEQFF.

This clone is a singleton in its sample. V and J are TRBV5-1 and TRBJ1-4, with 11 bases identical to TRBD1. Germline V gene lookup returns CDR1 SGHRS and CDR2 YFSETQ. The CDR3 length is 14 residues. V trimming: 5 bases; J trimming: 8 bases; junction bases outside the gene matches: 5. CDR3 loop: CASRPGTGGEKLFF. CDR3 DNA sequence: TGCGCCAGCAGGCCCGGGACAGGGGGGGAAAAACTGTTTTTT.

The table lists this clone with a count of one. The chain employs TRBV7-9 and TRBJ2-7, with D maybe TRBD2 (5 bases). Deletions cut 3 bases from V and 5 bases from J, with 11 bases between. The CDR3 extends over 13 amino acids. In germline, CDR1 is SEHNR, CDR2 FQNEAQ (reference sequence). The CDR3 DNA reads TGTGCCAGCAGCTTGTACTCGCGGGACGAGCAGTACGTC. Translating it yields CASSLYSRDEQYV.

The chain is built from TRBV19 and TRBJ2-2; TRBD1 agrees at 11 bases. The CDR3 has 16 amino acids. Germline V lookup: CDR1 LNHDA, CDR2 SQIVND (reference sequence). J gave up 6 bases and V 5 bases, and 8 bases lay outside the gene matches. Written as DNA, the CDR3 is TGTGCCAGTAGTCCGAGGACGGGACAGGGGGCCGGGGAGCTGTTTTTT. Translating gives CASSPRTGQGAGELFF.

This clone was picked up one time. The rearrangement joins TRBV4-1 to TRBJ1-2, with 7 bases matching TRBD1. Germline values: CDR1 MGHRA, CDR2 YSYEKL. V shed 1 base, J shed 2 bases, and the junction held 1 base outside the gene matches. The CDR3 loop spans 14 amino acids. DNA for the CDR3: TGCGCCAGCAGCCAAGGAGGGGGCAACTATGGCTACACCTTC. This codes for CASSQGGGNYGYTF.

The chain combines TRBV28 with TRBJ1-4; 10 bases align to TRBD1. From germline, CDR1 is MDHEN and CDR2 SYDVKM. CDR3 length equals 14 residues. Trimming removed 2 bases from V and 11 bases from J; junction bases left unmatched: 5. The CDR3 here is CASSLGDRGRKLFF. Here the CDR3 DNA reads TGTGCCAGCAGTTTAGGGGACAGGGGTAGGAAACTGTTTTTT.

The chain carries TRBV25-1 and TRBJ2-3; D is possibly TRBD1 (6 bases). Germline CDR1 reads MGHDK; CDR2 reads SYGVNS. CDR3 length: 16 residues. The V end was cut by 4 bases, the J end by 0 bases, with 14 bases between. This CDR3 reads CASSGSTGLSTDTQYF. The CDR3 DNA is TGTGCCAGCAGTGGAAGTACAGGGTTGAGCACAGATACGCAGTATTTT.

This clone was counted a single time. The rearrangement joins TRBV13 to TRBJ1-4; TRBD1 aligns across 8 bases. The length of the CDR3 is 16 residues. Trimming at V came to 7 bases and at J to 0 bases, leaving 7 bases not matched to a gene. From germline, CDR1 is PRHDT and CDR2 FYEKMQ (reference sequence). In DNA, the CDR3 is TGTGCCAGCAAAATTACAGGGGGAGCAACTAATGAAAAACTGTTTTTT. Translating it yields CASKITGGATNEKLFF.

The gene calls are TRBV11-1 and TRBJ1-1; a weak D match, TRBD1 (6 bases). The ends were cut back, 5 bases at V and 1 base at J, with 14 bases in the middle. This CDR3 is built from 15 residues. CDR1 is SGHAT and CDR2 is FQDESV in the germline V gene (reference sequence). The CDR3 region is CASSPAGAENTEAFF. The CDR3 region has the DNA TGTGCCAGCAGCCCCGCAGGGGCTGAGAACACTGAAGCTTTCTTT.

This chain uses TRBV10-1 with TRBJ1-1; D is perhaps TRBD1 (5 bases). CDR3 length equals 13 residues. Germline V gene sequence: CDR1 WNHNN, CDR2 SYGVQD (reference sequence). The V end was cut by 4 bases, the J end by 3 bases, with 9 bases between. This chain's CDR3 is CASSAGGYTEAFF. CDR3 nucleotide sequence: TGCGCCAGCAGTGCGGGGGGATACACTGAAGCTTTCTTT.